These T cell receptor beta chains were read from a single sample in a study of blood T cell repertoires in COVID-19. Clones were read by immunoSEQ multiplex PCR, and TCRdb kept only the in-frame ones, dropping some. In the table there are over 400,000 clones, more than 80% of which are singletons. The specimen sequenced was peripheral blood. All receptors come from a woman between 25 and 40 years old with active or convalescent COVID-19. The CDR3 runs from the conserved cysteine through the conserved F or W. The D gene is left open where the match is weak. Clone sizes are given selectively: once, few, many, or a class where the clone is expanded.

J gene: TRBJ1-3
clone size: -
D gene: -
V gene: TRBV19
CDR3 DNA: TGTGCCAGTAGATCCGAGAGGGCGCCAGGCTCTGGAAACACCATATATTTT
CDR3 protein: CASRSERAPGSGNTIYF

J gene: TRBJ1-5
clone size: -
D gene: TRBD1
V gene: TRBV2
CDR3 DNA: TGTGCCAGCTCCCCGGGGCCAGGGGGTGATCGTTGGGATAGCAATCAGCCCCAGCATTTT
CDR3 protein: CASSPGPGGDRWDSNQPQHF

J gene: TRBJ2-3
clone size: -
D gene: TRBD2
V gene: TRBV4-1
CDR3 DNA: TGCGCCAGCAGCCAACTCCGGGCGGGGGGCACAGATACGCAGTATTTT
CDR3 protein: CASSQLRAGGTDTQYF

J gene: TRBJ2-7
clone size: -
D gene: TRBD1
V gene: TRBV9
CDR3 DNA: TGTGCCAGCAGCGGGGACAGGGTCCAAAACTACGAGCAGTACTTC
CDR3 protein: CASSGDRVQNYEQYF

J gene: TRBJ1-2
clone size: -
D gene: -
V gene: TRBV3-1/TRBV3-2
CDR3 DNA: TGTGCCAGCAGCCAAGTAAACTATGGCTACACCTTC
CDR3 protein: CASSQVNYGYTF

J gene: TRBJ1-2
clone size: -
D gene: -
V gene: TRBV4-1
CDR3 DNA: TGCGCCAGCAGCCAAGATATCTCGGCAGGGGCCCCCCTTAACTATGGCTACACCTTC
CDR3 protein: CASSQDISAGAPLNYGYTF

J gene: TRBJ2-1
clone size: once
D gene: -
V gene: TRBV23-1
CDR3 DNA: TGCGCCAGCAGTCCCCAAAAAAAAACTAATGAGCAGTTCTTC
CDR3 protein: CASSPQKKTNEQFF

J gene: TRBJ1-1
clone size: -
D gene: -
V gene: TRBV5-1
CDR3 DNA: TGCGCCAGCAGACGGGAAATTAACACTGAAGCTTTCTTT
CDR3 protein: CASRREINTEAFF

J gene: TRBJ2-7
clone size: -
D gene: TRBD1
V gene: TRBV5-4
CDR3 DNA: TGTGCCAGCAGCCCCGGGACAGAGTACGAGCAGTACTTC
CDR3 protein: CASSPGTEYEQYF

J gene: TRBJ2-7
clone size: -
D gene: TRBD2
V gene: TRBV7-8
CDR3 DNA: TGTGCCAGCAGCGAATCAGGCGGGGGGGCGTCCTACGAGCAGTACTTC
CDR3 protein: CASSESGGGASYEQYF

J gene: TRBJ2-3
clone size: -
D gene: -
V gene: TRBV7-2
CDR3 DNA: TGTGCCAGCAGCCACCCAAGAGGCGGATTCACAGATACGCAGTATTTT
CDR3 protein: CASSHPRGGFTDTQYF

J gene: TRBJ1-1
clone size: -
D gene: TRBD1
V gene: TRBV6-4
CDR3 DNA: TGTGCCAGCAGTGACTCGAGCAGGGGGGCTTTCACTGAAGCTTTCTTT
CDR3 protein: CASSDSSRGAFTEAFF

J gene: TRBJ1-5
clone size: -
D gene: -
V gene: TRBV5-6
CDR3 DNA: TGTGCCAGCAGCCTCGGGTCAAGCAGCAATCAGCCCCAGCATTTT
CDR3 protein: CASSLGSSSNQPQHF

J gene: TRBJ1-2
clone size: -
D gene: -
V gene: TRBV3-1/TRBV3-2
CDR3 DNA: TGTGCCAGCACCCCGAGAGGGAGGGGGAGCTATGGCTACACCTTC
CDR3 protein: CASTPRGRGSYGYTF

J gene: TRBJ1-1
clone size: -
D gene: -
V gene: TRBV9
CDR3 DNA: TGTGCCAGCAGCGTTCTTTCTGAGGGAGGTACTGAAGCTTTCTTT
CDR3 protein: CASSVLSEGGTEAFF

J gene: TRBJ2-2
clone size: -
D gene: -
V gene: TRBV3-1/TRBV3-2
CDR3 DNA: TGTGCCAGCAGCCGTTCCGAGGCGGGCACCGGGGAGCTGTTTTTT
CDR3 protein: CASSRSEAGTGELFF

J gene: TRBJ1-3
clone size: -
D gene: -
V gene: TRBV25-1
CDR3 DNA: TGTGCCAGCAGTGATTCCAGGACAATCATTAGCTCTGGAAACACCATATATTTT
CDR3 protein: CASSDSRTIISSGNTIYF

J gene: TRBJ2-5
clone size: -
D gene: -
V gene: TRBV5-6
CDR3 DNA: TGTGCCAGCAGCTTGCCAGGGGAGGAGACCCAGTACTTC
CDR3 protein: CASSLPGEETQYF